The 16 T cell receptor beta chains below all came from one sample that was sequenced in a study of T cells after yellow fever vaccination. One entry per CDR3 protein results from TCRdb running MiXCR on the 5' RACE reads. The sample holds 68,000 or so distinct CDR3 sequences, 6.5% to 9% seen once. Material: CD8+ T cells sorted from PBMCs, obtained 15 days after the yellow fever booster vaccination. These TCRs come from a man aged 25-40 years who received the YFV17D yellow fever vaccine.

To note about this clonotype: A single base separates this from a much larger clone, so it may be a read error. The rearrangement joins TRBV19 to TRBJ2-1, with D possibly being TRBD2 (6 bases). CDR3 length: 15 residues. Per the germline V gene, CDR1 is LNHDA and CDR2 is SQIVND (reference sequence). This CDR3 reads CASSMTPGRNNVQFF. DNA of the CDR3: TGTGCCAGTAGTATGACGCCAGGGAGGAACAATGTGCAGTTCTTC.

This clonotype was picked up many times. The rearrangement joins TRBV20-1 to TRBJ1-2; TRBD1 is a possible D gene (5 bases). CDR1 DFQATT and CDR2 SNEGSKA come from the germline V gene (reference sequence). The V gene lost 6 bases and the J gene lost 7 bases, with 12 bases spanning the gap. There are 11 residues in the CDR3. The CDR3 loop reads CSAAGPGGYTF. The CDR3 nucleotides read TGCAGTGCCGCAGGGCCGGGTGGCTACACCTTC.

This clonotype occurred many times. This chain links TRBV11-2 with TRBJ2-5, with 8 nucleotides matching TRBD2. This CDR3 spans 16 amino acids. The germline V gene has CDR1 SGHAT and CDR2 FQNNGV. J lost 0 bases, V lost 2 bases, and 5 bases had no gene match. The CDR3 loop is CASSLFGGGYQETQYF. Written as DNA, the CDR3 is TGTGCCAGCAGCTTATTCGGGGGGGGGTACCAAGAGACCCAGTACTTC.

The table lists this clonotype with many counts. The V gene is TRBV9, the J gene TRBJ2-5, with TRBD2 matching 9 bases. The CDR3 covers 15 residues. Germline CDR1 is SGDLS and CDR2 is YYNGEE. The V and J ends lost 3 bases and 1 base, in that order; junction bases with no gene match: 4. The CDR3 coding sequence is TGTGCCAGCAGCGGACTAGCGGATGGCCAAGAGACCCAGTACTTC. Protein product: CASSGLADGQETQYF.

This clonotype has a count of ten or more. V and J are TRBV5-1 and TRBJ2-7, with D perhaps TRBD2 (5 bases). The CDR3 extends over 15 amino acids. The germline gives CDR1 SGHRS, CDR2 YFSETQ. Deletions cut 0 bases from V and 3 bases from J, with 13 bases between. In nucleotides, the CDR3 is TGCGCCAGCAGCTTGGCCGGGAACACTGACTACGAGCAGTACTTC. It encodes CASSLAGNTDYEQYF.

This clonotype was detected many times. This chain joins TRBV11-2 and TRBJ2-1; D possibly corresponds to TRBD2 (7 bases). The CDR3 spans 15 residues. Germline V gene lookup returns CDR1 SGHAT and CDR2 FQNNGV. V was clipped by 2 bases and J by 8 bases, with 16 bases between them. CDR3: CASSLSGGVGHEQFF. The DNA of the CDR3 is TGTGCCAGCAGCTTATCGGGGGGCGTGGGGCATGAGCAGTTCTTC.

The chain links TRBV5-4 to TRBJ2-5; TRBD1 might be the D (6 bases). This CDR3 has 14 amino acids. Germline lookup yields CDR1 SGHNT and CDR2 YYREEE (reference sequence). Between the trimmed V and J ends, which lost 4 bases and 4 bases, there was a span of 14 bases. DNA of the CDR3: TGTGCCAGCAGCCCCCCAGGGGCAGGAGAGACCCAGTACTTC. Translation gives CASSPPGAGETQYF.

This clonotype appeared many times. V and J are TRBV7-9 and TRBJ2-5; tentatively, D is TRBD1 (6 bases). The CDR3 contains 14 residues. Trimming removed 4 bases at V and 5 bases at J, with 14 bases between. CDR1 and CDR2 (germline): SEHNR, FQNEAQ (reference sequence). The CDR3: CASSSLTGWETQYF. The CDR3 coding sequence is TGTGCCAGCAGCTCACTGACAGGTTGGGAGACCCAGTACTTC.

This clonotype was observed a handful of times. V usage is TRBV19 and J usage is TRBJ2-2; tentatively, D is TRBD2 (5 bases). Germline V gene sequence: CDR1 LNHDA, CDR2 SQIVND (reference sequence). V lost 10 bases, J lost 3 bases, and 15 bases lay in between. The CDR3 totals 14 residues. The CDR3 DNA reads TGTGCCACCGTTGGCGAGGGTCACACCGGGGAGCTGTTTTTT. It is translated as CATVGEGHTGELFF.

Many counts were recorded for this clonotype. V usage is TRBV20-1 and J usage is TRBJ1-2, with D perhaps matching TRBD1 (5 bases). With 3 bases removed from V and 8 bases from J, the gap between germline ends came to 10 bases. The length of the CDR3 is 11 residues. CDR1 DFQATT and CDR2 SNEGSKA come from the germline V gene (reference sequence). CDR3 sequence (DNA): TGCAGTGCTAGTGGGACTCTGGGCTACACCTTC. This translates into CSASGTLGYTF.

This clonotype was counted ten times or more. V is TRBV29-1 and J is TRBJ1-1; D possibly corresponds to TRBD1 (6 bases). The germline V gene encodes CDR1 SQVTM and CDR2 ANQGSEA. The ends were cut back, 4 bases at V and 0 bases at J, with 9 bases in the middle. The CDR3 covers 13 residues. The CDR3 spells CSVGEGVNTEAFF. The CDR3 bases are TGCAGCGTTGGGGAGGGGGTGAACACTGAAGCTTTCTTT.

This clonotype was recorded once. A read error may be the cause here, since a much bigger clone is one base away. This sequence joins TRBV6-4 and TRBJ2-1, with a weak D call TRBD1 (6 bases). CDR1 MRHNA and CDR2 SNTAGT come from the germline V gene. This CDR3 region has 17 residues. CDR3 bases: TGTGCCAGCAGTGACGTGGACAGCCGACGGTCCTACAATAAGCAGTTCTTC. Translating gives CASSDVDSRRSYNKQFF.

This clonotype turned up a few times. This chain links TRBV3-1 with TRBJ2-7, with D perhaps TRBD1 or TRBD2 (5 bases each). The CDR3 runs 15 residues. Trimming took 4 bases from V and 6 from J, leaving 19 bases between them. Germline CDR1 reads LGHDT; CDR2 reads YNNKEL (reference sequence). The DNA for the CDR3 is TGTGCCAGCAGCCCGACCGTGAGCGGTGGGGGCGAGCAGTACTTC. Its protein product is CASSPTVSGGGEQYF.

As concerns this clonotype: A much larger clone lies a single base off, so this may be a read error. For the CDR3, the DNA is TGTGCCTGCAGTTTAATAGACACCGGGGAGCTGTTTTTT. It translates to CACSLIDTGELFF. The J gene is TRBJ2-2, the V gene TRBV27; no definite D call. This CDR3 is built from 13 residues. The germline V gene has CDR1 MNHEY and CDR2 SMNVEV (reference sequence).

This clonotype was detected ten times or more. The V gene is TRBV28, the J gene TRBJ2-5, with 10 bases that match TRBD2. After removal of 2 bases from V and 3 bases from J, the junction contained 3 bases not matched to a gene. The germline V gene encodes CDR1 MDHEN and CDR2 SYDVKM. The CDR3 contains 15 residues. Written as DNA, the CDR3 is TGTGCCAGCAGTTTACGTCTAGCGGGAGAAGAGACCCAGTACTTC. It yields the protein CASSLRLAGEETQYF.

This clonotype was seen ten or more times. The genes are TRBV11-2 and TRBJ2-3; D may be TRBD2 (6 bases). Trimming took off 7 bases at V and 6 bases at J, with 14 bases between the two ends. This CDR3 is 13 amino acids long. Germline values: CDR1 SGHAT, CDR2 FQNNGV. CDR3 sequence (DNA): TGTGCCAGCAAGGGCGGGATGGGGGATACGCAGTATTTT. Its protein product is CASKGGMGDTQYF.